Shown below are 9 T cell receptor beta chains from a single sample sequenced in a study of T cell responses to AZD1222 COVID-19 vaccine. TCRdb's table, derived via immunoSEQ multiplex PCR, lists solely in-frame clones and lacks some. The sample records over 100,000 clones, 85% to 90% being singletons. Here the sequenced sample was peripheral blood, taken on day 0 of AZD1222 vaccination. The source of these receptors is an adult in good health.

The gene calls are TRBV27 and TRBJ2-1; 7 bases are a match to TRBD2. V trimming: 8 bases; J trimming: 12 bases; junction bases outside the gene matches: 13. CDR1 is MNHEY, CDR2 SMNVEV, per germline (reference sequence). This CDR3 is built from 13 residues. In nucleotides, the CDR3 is TGTGCCAGCCGACGGAGTGGACTAGTTCTGCAGTTCTTC. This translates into CASRRSGLVLQFF.

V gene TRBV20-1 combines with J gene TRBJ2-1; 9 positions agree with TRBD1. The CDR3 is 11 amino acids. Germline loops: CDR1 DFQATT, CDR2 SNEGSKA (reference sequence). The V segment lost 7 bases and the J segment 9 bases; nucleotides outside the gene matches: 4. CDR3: CSGDRGTEQFF. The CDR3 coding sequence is TGCAGTGGTGACAGGGGGACTGAGCAGTTCTTC.

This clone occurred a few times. The CDR3 DNA reads as TGTGCCAGCACAACTATGACAGGGGAAGGTTCACCCCTCCACTTT. Translating gives CASTTMTGEGSPLHF. This chain joins TRBV28 and TRBJ1-6; TRBD1 agrees at 8 bases. Germline-derived CDR1 and CDR2 are MDHEN and SYDVKM. The CDR3 is 15 residues long. The ends lost 7 bases at V and 9 bases at J; junction bases unmatched: 11. Together with reference TRBV28 and TRBJ1-6, the CDR3 gives the full variable domain: DVKVTQSSRYLVKRTGEKVFLECVQDMDHENMFWYRQDPGLGLRLIYFSYDVKMKEKGDIPEGYSVSREKKERFSLILESASTNQTSMYLCASTTMTGEGSPLHFGNGTRLTVT.

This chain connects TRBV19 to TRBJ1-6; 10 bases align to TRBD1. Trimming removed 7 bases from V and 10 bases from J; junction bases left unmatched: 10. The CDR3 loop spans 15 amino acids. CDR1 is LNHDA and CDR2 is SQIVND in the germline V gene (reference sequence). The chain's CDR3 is CASKAPGQGWSPLHF. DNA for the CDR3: TGTGCCAGTAAGGCCCCGGGACAGGGGTGGTCACCCCTCCACTTT.

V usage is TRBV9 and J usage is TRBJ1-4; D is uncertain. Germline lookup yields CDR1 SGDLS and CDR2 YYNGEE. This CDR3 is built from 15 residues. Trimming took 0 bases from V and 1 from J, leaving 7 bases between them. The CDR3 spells CASSVGQGTNEKLFF. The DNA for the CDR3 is TGTGCCAGCAGCGTAGGACAAGGAACTAATGAAAAACTGTTTTTT. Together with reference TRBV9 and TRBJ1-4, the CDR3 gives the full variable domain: DSGVTQTPKHLITATGQRVTLRCSPRSGDLSVYWYQQSLDQGLQFLIQYYNGEERAKGNILERFSAQQFPDLHSELNLSSLELGDSALYFCASSVGQGTNEKLFFGSGTQLSVL.

The CDR3 coding sequence is TGTGCCAGCAGCCTCACAGGGTACAGGCAGTATTTT. This sequence encodes CASSLTGYRQYF. The chain combines TRBV6-5 with TRBJ2-3, with D perhaps TRBD1 (6 bases). The CDR3 contains 12 residues. V gave up 6 bases and J gave up 11 bases, with 15 bases separating them. Germline loops: CDR1 MNHEY, CDR2 SVGAGI.

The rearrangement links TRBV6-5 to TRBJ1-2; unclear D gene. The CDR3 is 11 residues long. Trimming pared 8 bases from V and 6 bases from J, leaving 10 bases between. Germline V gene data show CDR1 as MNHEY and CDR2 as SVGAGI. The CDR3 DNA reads TGTGCCAGCTCACGGGGAGATGGCTACACCTTC. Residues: CASSRGDGYTF.

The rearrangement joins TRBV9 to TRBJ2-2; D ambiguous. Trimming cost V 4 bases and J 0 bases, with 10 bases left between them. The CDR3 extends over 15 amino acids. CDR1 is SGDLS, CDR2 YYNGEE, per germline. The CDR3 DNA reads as TGTGCCAGCAGCTCCTCGGAAACGAACACCGGGGAGCTGTTTTTT. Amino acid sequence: CASSSSETNTGELFF.

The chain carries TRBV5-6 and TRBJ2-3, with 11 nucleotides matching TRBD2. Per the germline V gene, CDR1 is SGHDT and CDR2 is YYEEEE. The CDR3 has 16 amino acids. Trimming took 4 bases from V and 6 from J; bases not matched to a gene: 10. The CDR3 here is CASSPGTSGRTDTQYF. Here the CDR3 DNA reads TGTGCCAGCAGCCCGGGGACTAGCGGTCGAACGGATACGCAGTATTTT.